The 27 T cell receptor beta chains given below trace back to one sample, sequenced in a study of CD8+ T cells in alopecia areata. Following extraction, RNA underwent reverse transcription to cDNA, which served as the sequencing template. Using immunoSEQ multiplex PCR, the repertoire was profiled, and TCRdb retains in-frame clones only, with some absent. The repertoire has more than 250,000 clones, none seen only once; the ten largest take 1.2%. Pooled cutaneous lymph node cells were sorted using CD4, CD8alpha, NKG2D, NKG2ACE and other markers. The sequenced sample consisted of CD4+ T cells sorted from a lymph node. Receptor source: a C3H/HeJ mouse with alopecia areata. The strain is characterized by the MHC haplotype H2-k.

This clone occurred a few times. Mouse gene names apply. The read gets to within 4 residues of the CDR3 end, and the germline J gene fills in the rest. The V call is TRBV13-3, the J call TRBJ2-7; maybe TRBD1 (5 bases). This CDR3 contains 13 residues. Looked up from germline, CDR1 is NNHDY and CDR2 is SYVADS. The part of the CDR3 DNA that was read is TGTGCCAGCAGTGATGAACGCAGGGAT. Protein sequence: CASSDERRD. The whole CDR3 is CASSDERRDEQYF.

This clone has a handful of counts. Mouse germline and gene names are used. The observed sequence ends 3 residues before the CDR3 terminus, with the missing tail filled in from the germline J gene. Within the sample, other DNA sequences also encode this same CDR3. The genes are TRBV19 and TRBJ1-6; TRBD1 matches 7 bases. TRBJ1-6 has ORF status, its function being uncertain. Germline assignment: CDR1 FNHDT and CDR2 SITEND (reference sequence). The J segment lost 4 bases and the V segment lost 3 bases, leaving 4 bases of the junction unmatched. The CDR3 contains 15 residues. This CDR3 is CASSNRDSYNSPLYF. CDR3 bases read: TGTGCCAGCAGTAACCGGGACAGTTATAATTCGCCC.

Worth noting for this clone: Gene names and germline match the mouse. The read terminates 4 residues before the CDR3 end, so the remaining end is supplied by the germline J gene. The sample contains more than one DNA sequence encoding this CDR3. This sequence joins TRBV31 and TRBJ1-2; tentatively, D is TRBD1 (5 bases). Germline V lookup: CDR1 GKSSPN, CDR2 SITVG. V was pared by 0 bases and J by 1 base, with 6 bases between. The CDR3 has 13 residues. CDR3 region: CAWSLRGNSDYTF. CDR3 bases read: TGTGCCTGGAGTCTGAGGGGAAACTCC.

This clone was seen more than once but under ten times. Germline and genes here are mouse. The DNA ends 4 residues before the CDR3 does, and the rest of the CDR3 is filled in from the germline J gene. V is TRBV26 and J is TRBJ2-7; 8 bases fit TRBD2. The CDR3 consists of 14 residues. Germline V CDR1 and CDR2: KGHPV, FQNQEV (reference sequence). The covered CDR3 bases are TGTGCCAGCAGTCTGGAGGGACTGGTTTAT. It codes for CASSLEGLVY. The CDR3 as a whole reads CASSLEGLVYEQYF.

To note about this clone: Gene names are the mouse ones. The sequenced fragment ends 4 residues before the CDR3 boundary, so the rest is inferred from the germline J gene. The V and J genes are TRBV13-2 and TRBJ1-1; 7 bases agree with TRBD1. V lost 5 bases to trimming and J lost 0 bases; unmatched junction nucleotides: 4. Germline CDR1 and CDR2: NNHNN and SYGAGS (reference sequence). This CDR3 has 14 amino acids. The CDR3 is CASGDRDPNTEVFF. CDR3 bases read: TGTGCCAGCGGAGACAGGGACCCAAACACA.

This clone was detected only a few times. Mouse gene names apply. The read terminates 3 residues before the CDR3 end, so the remaining end is supplied by the germline J gene. This chain uses TRBV29 with TRBJ1-6; D possibly corresponds to TRBD1 (6 bases). TRBJ1-6 is recorded as an ORF, its role being uncertain. The CDR3 contains 17 residues. In germline, CDR1 is MSHET, CDR2 SYDVDS. Trimming took off 0 bases at V and 0 bases at J, with 9 bases between the two ends. The CDR3 region is CASSLSGTLSYNSPLYF. The sequenced CDR3 bases are TGTGCTAGCAGTTTATCCGGGACACTTTCCTATAATTCGCCC.

About this clone: Here the gene names and germline are mouse. The DNA ends 4 residues before the CDR3 does, and the rest of the CDR3 is filled in from the germline J gene. Other DNA sequences in this specimen translate into the identical CDR3. V and J are TRBV31 and TRBJ2-7; 7 bases are a match to TRBD1. V was clipped by 1 base and J by 0 bases; unmatched bases: 0. In germline, CDR1 is GKSSPN, CDR2 SITVG. CDR3 length: 13 amino acids. The CDR3 is CAWSPGGSYEQYF. CDR3 DNA, as far as it was read: TGTGCCTGGAGTCCAGGGGGCTCCTAT.

About this clone: Gene names and germline match the mouse. The CDR3 DNA, read in part, is TGTGCCAGCAGCGCCCGCTGGGGGAACCAAGAC. Amino acids: CASSARWGNQD. The whole CDR3 reads CASSARWGNQDTQYF. The V call is TRBV4, the J call TRBJ2-5; 7 bases line up with TRBD2. The read gets to within 4 residues of the CDR3 end, and the germline J gene fills in the rest. The J segment lost 0 bases and the V segment lost 5 bases, leaving 5 bases of the junction unmatched. This CDR3 region has 15 residues. CDR1 and CDR2 (germline): LGHDT, YNNKQL (reference sequence).

This clone appeared many times. Mouse names are used for the genes. The CDR3 end is not reached by the read, which stops 4 residues before it; the germline J gene fills it in. J is TRBJ2-2 and V is TRBV17; 9 bases map to TRBD2. The germline CDR1 and CDR2 sequences are MNHDT and YYDKIL. The CDR3 contains 15 residues. Trimming at V came to 6 bases and at J to 0 bases, leaving 2 bases not matched to a gene. CDR3 amino acids: CASRDWGANTGQLYF. CDR3 bases read: TGTGCTAGCAGGGACTGGGGAGCAAACACCGGG.

Many counts were recorded for this clone. Genes here carry mouse names. Coverage ceases 4 residues before the CDR3 finishes, and the germline J gene fills in the end. The chain is built from TRBV12-1 and TRBJ2-5, with a possible D match to TRBD1 (5 bases). This CDR3 is 14 amino acids long. CDR1 is SGHSN and CDR2 is HYEKVE in the germline V gene. V was shortened by 0 bases and J by 2 bases, with 8 bases between the two germline ends. Incomplete CDR3 DNA: TGTGCCAGCTCTCTCGGACAACCCCAAGAC. This sequence encodes CASSLGQPQD. The CDR3, in full, reads CASSLGQPQDTQYF. The variable domain in full, with the rest retrieved from reference TRBV12-1 and TRBJ2-5, is DSGVVQSPRHIIKEKGGRSVLTCIPISGHSNVVWYQQTLGKELKFLIQHYEKVERDKGFLPSRFSVQQFDDYHSEMNMSALELEDSAMYFCASSLGQPQDTQYFGPGTRLLVL.

A note on this clone: The genes are named according to mouse. The CDR3 end is not reached by the read, which stops 4 residues before it; the germline J gene fills it in. V gene TRBV13-3 combines with J gene TRBJ2-3; 10 bases map to TRBD2. The germline CDR1 and CDR2 sequences are NNHDY and SYVADS. With V trimmed by 4 bases and J by 0 bases, 8 bases remained unmatched. CDR3 length: 17 amino acids. CDR3 sequence reads: CASSPPGLGPSAETLYF. The sequenced part of the CDR3 DNA is TGTGCCAGCAGTCCACCGGGACTGGGGCCTAGTGCAGAA.

This clone was observed at least ten times. The gene names here belong to mouse. This sample also contains other DNA sequences that code for the same CDR3. Incomplete CDR3 DNA: TGCACCTGCAGTGCAGGAGAC. Protein: CTCSAGD. In full, the CDR3 reads CTCSAGDTQYF. The chain employs TRBV1 and TRBJ2-5; D uncertain. The read ends 4 residues before the CDR3 terminus; that terminus is restored from the germline J gene. The CDR3 runs 11 residues. Germline V gene lookup returns CDR1 NSQYPW and CDR2 LRSPGD (reference sequence).

As to this clone: Gene names refer to mouse genes. The CDR3 is cut off 4 residues early in the read; its end comes from the germline J gene. The V gene is TRBV4, the J gene TRBJ1-2; 8 positions agree with TRBD1. The trim removed 5 bases at V and 0 bases at J, leaving 2 bases unmatched. The CDR3 is 14 residues long. The germline V gene has CDR1 LGHDT and CDR2 YNNKQL (reference sequence). The CDR3 region is CASSPTGANSDYTF. CDR3 DNA (partial): TGTGCCAGCAGCCCGACAGGGGCAAACTCC.

A word on this clone: Mouse names are used for the genes. From the germline J gene comes the end of the CDR3, since the read stops 4 residues before it. Other DNA sequences in this sample translate to the same CDR3. V usage is TRBV1 and J usage is TRBJ2-5, with TRBD1 matching over 9 bases. Trimming cost V 4 bases and J 0 bases; bases outside gene matches: 2. The CDR3 loop spans 15 amino acids. CDR1 is NSQYPW and CDR2 is LRSPGD in the germline V gene (reference sequence). The part of the CDR3 DNA that was read is TGCACCTGCAGTGGACAGGGGGGAAACCAAGAC. It specifies CTCSGQGGNQD. The whole CDR3 is CTCSGQGGNQDTQYF.

A remark on this clone: Gene names refer to mouse genes. The CDR3 end is not reached by the read, which stops 4 residues before it; the germline J gene fills it in. The gene calls are TRBV5 and TRBJ2-7, with 12 bases aligning to TRBD2. Germline trimming cut 0 bases from V and 3 bases from J; bases unmatched to any gene: 9. The germline V gene encodes CDR1 LGHNA and CDR2 YNLKQL (reference sequence). This CDR3 has 18 amino acids. The CDR3 sequence is CASSQDPSDWGGDYEQYF. Partial CDR3 DNA: TGTGCCAGCAGCCAAGATCCCTCAGACTGGGGGGGCGACTAT.

Turning to this clone: Gene and germline names: mouse. The observed sequence ends 3 residues before the CDR3 terminus, with the missing tail filled in from the germline J gene. This chain joins TRBV19 and TRBJ1-6; 8 nucleotides align to TRBD1. TRBJ1-6 is assigned to the ORF class and has an uncertain function. Trimming at V came to 0 bases and at J to 6 bases, leaving 5 bases not matched to a gene. The germline gives CDR1 FNHDT, CDR2 SITEND (reference sequence). The CDR3 covers 16 residues. CDR3 in amino acids: CASSIVQGAPNSPLYF. CDR3 DNA (partial): TGTGCCAGCAGTATAGTCCAGGGGGCGCCTAATTCGCCC.

This clone has a handful of counts. Genes and germline are mouse. The read falls 4 residues short of the CDR3 end, and the missing part is taken from the germline J gene. The same CDR3 also results from other DNA sequences found in this sample. The chain links TRBV19 to TRBJ2-1; D is uncertain. The CDR3 consists of 12 residues. Trimming shortened V by 3 bases and J by 4 bases, and 5 bases separated the two germline ends. Germline V gene sequence: CDR1 FNHDT, CDR2 SITEND (reference sequence). CDR3 DNA, as far as it was read: TGTGCCAGCAGTACAGGATATGCT. Protein sequence: CASSTGYA. The whole CDR3 is CASSTGYAEQFF.

Concerning this clone: Gene names are mouse gene names. The CDR3 end is not reached by the read, which stops 4 residues before it; the germline J gene fills it in. Other DNA sequences in the same sample also yield this CDR3. This chain links TRBV13-1 with TRBJ2-1, with 7 bases matching TRBD2. Germline V lookup: CDR1 NSHNY, CDR2 SYGAGN. CDR3 length: 14 amino acids. V lost 2 bases and J lost 4; bases outside the gene matches: 3. The CDR3 reads CASSDLGDYAEQFF. The part of the CDR3 DNA that was read is TGTGCCAGCAGTGACCTGGGGGATTATGCT.

The table lists this clone with a few counts. Gene labels here are mouse ones. The read gets to within 4 residues of the CDR3 end, and the germline J gene fills in the rest. The chain uses TRBV1 and TRBJ2-1, with D perhaps TRBD2 (7 bases). Per the germline V gene, CDR1 is NSQYPW and CDR2 is LRSPGD (reference sequence). This CDR3 region has 16 residues. V shed 0 bases and J shed 6 bases, with 15 bases lying between them. The CDR3 DNA, read in part, is TGCACCTGCAGTGCAGATCCCTGGGGGCGGTTTGCT. This translates into CTCSADPWGRFA. From start to end, the CDR3 is CTCSADPWGRFAEQFF. Variable domain in full (rest from reference TRBV1 and TRBJ2-1): VTLLEQNPRWRLVPRGQAVNLRCILKNSQYPWMSWYQQDLQKQLQWLFTLRSPGDKEVKSLPGADYLATRVTDTELRLQVANMSQGRTLYCTCSADPWGRFAEQFFGPGTRLTVL.

Remarks on this clone: These gene names are mouse names. The CDR3 end is not reached by the read, which stops 4 residues before it; the germline J gene fills it in. The V call is TRBV13-1, the J call TRBJ2-1; 9 positions match TRBD1. Germline V gene data show CDR1 as NSHNY and CDR2 as SYGAGN. CDR3 length equals 15 residues. V gave up 5 bases and J gave up 1 base; unmatched junction bases: 4. The CDR3 protein is CASSGTGPNYAEQFF. CDR3 DNA, as far as it was read: TGTGCCAGCAGCGGGACAGGGCCAAACTATGCT.

Concerning this clone itself: The listed genes are named as in mouse. The sequence runs out 4 residues before the end of the CDR3; the remainder is reconstructed from the germline J gene. This chain uses TRBV19 with TRBJ2-3; 8 bases fit TRBD1. The CDR3 totals 15 residues. From germline, CDR1 is FNHDT and CDR2 SITEND (reference sequence). The trim removed 4 bases at V and 1 base at J, leaving 5 bases unmatched. The CDR3 is CASSRRGRGAETLYF. The covered CDR3 bases are TGTGCCAGCAGTCGCAGGGGGCGCGGTGCAGAA.

This clone came up a few times. Gene labels here are mouse ones. The sequence runs out 4 residues before the end of the CDR3; the remainder is reconstructed from the germline J gene. The same CDR3 can be traced to other DNA sequences in this sample. V and J are TRBV13-2 and TRBJ2-5, with 7 nucleotides matching TRBD2. The CDR3 has 15 amino acids. Germline V gene lookup returns CDR1 NNHNN and CDR2 SYGAGS (reference sequence). V lost 0 bases, J lost 2 bases, and 3 bases stayed unmatched. Partial CDR3 DNA: TGTGCCAGCGGTGATGCGCTGGGGGTCCAAGAC. Translation: CASGDALGVQD. The complete CDR3 reads CASGDALGVQDTQYF.

To note about this clone: Each gene name is a mouse one. The read ends 4 residues before the CDR3 terminus; that terminus is restored from the germline J gene. This chain connects TRBV5 to TRBJ1-1, with 7 bases that match TRBD1. J lost 0 bases, V lost 4 bases, and 5 bases had no gene match. Germline CDR1 is LGHNA and CDR2 is YNLKQL (reference sequence). The CDR3 spans 15 residues. CDR3 residues: CASSPLDRANTEVFF. CDR3 bases read: TGTGCCAGCAGCCCCCTTGACAGGGCAAACACA.

There are a few counts of this clone. The gene names here belong to mouse. The read stops 4 residues short of the end of the CDR3; the missing end is completed from the germline J gene. The rearrangement links TRBV31 to TRBJ1-1, with D possibly matching TRBD1 (5 bases). In germline, CDR1 is GKSSPN, CDR2 SITVG. The CDR3 totals 14 residues. The CDR3 region is CAWSLGTGGIEVFF. Incomplete CDR3 DNA: TGTGCCTGGAGTCTAGGGACTGGGGGGATA.

This clone was counted at least ten times. Genes and germline are mouse. The DNA ends 4 residues before the CDR3 does, and the rest of the CDR3 is filled in from the germline J gene. Other DNA sequences of this sample code for an identical CDR3. The V gene is TRBV1, the J gene TRBJ2-5, with D possibly being TRBD1 or TRBD2 (5 bases each). This CDR3 spans 13 amino acids. Germline CDR1 is NSQYPW and CDR2 is LRSPGD (reference sequence). The CDR3 bases that were read are TGCACCTGCAGTGCAGGGGGCCGAGAC. Protein product: CTCSAGGRD. The whole CDR3 sequence reads CTCSAGGRDTQYF.

As regards this clone: Germline and genes: mouse. The observed sequence ends 4 residues before the CDR3 terminus, with the missing tail filled in from the germline J gene. Other DNA sequences of this sample code for an identical CDR3. This chain links TRBV13-3 with TRBJ1-2; D perhaps matches TRBD1 (5 bases). CDR1 is NNHDY and CDR2 is SYVADS in the germline V gene. V lost 5 bases and J 1 base, leaving 9 bases between the germline ends. The CDR3 runs 13 residues. The CDR3 region is CASSVDRNSDYTF. Incomplete CDR3 DNA: TGTGCCAGCAGCGTTGACAGAAACTCC.

This clone was found a few times. The germline and genes are mouse ones. Sequencing ends 4 residues short of the CDR3 end; the germline J gene provides the rest. This sequence joins TRBV19 and TRBJ2-1, with D perhaps TRBD2 (6 bases). The CDR3 has 11 residues. Looked up from germline, CDR1 is FNHDT and CDR2 is SITEND (reference sequence). The CDR3 loop reads CASILGAEQFF. The DNA read from the CDR3 is TGTGCCAGCATTCTGGGGGCT.